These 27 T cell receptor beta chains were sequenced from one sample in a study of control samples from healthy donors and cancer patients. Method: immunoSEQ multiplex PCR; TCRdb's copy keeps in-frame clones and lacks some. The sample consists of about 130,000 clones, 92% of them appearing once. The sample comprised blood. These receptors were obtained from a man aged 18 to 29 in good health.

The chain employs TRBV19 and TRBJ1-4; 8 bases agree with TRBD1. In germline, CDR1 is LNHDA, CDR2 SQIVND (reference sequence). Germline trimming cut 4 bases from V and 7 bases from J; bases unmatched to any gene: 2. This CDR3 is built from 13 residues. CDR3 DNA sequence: TGTGCCAGTAGTACGACAGGGGTTGAAAAACTGTTTTTT. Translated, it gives CASSTTGVEKLFF.

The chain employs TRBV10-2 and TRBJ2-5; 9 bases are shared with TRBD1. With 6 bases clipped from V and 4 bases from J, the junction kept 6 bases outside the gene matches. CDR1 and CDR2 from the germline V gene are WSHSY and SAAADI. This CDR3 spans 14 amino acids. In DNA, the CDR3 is TGCGCCAGCAGCGAACCGGGACAGGGAGAGACCCAGTACTTC. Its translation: CASSEPGQGETQYF.

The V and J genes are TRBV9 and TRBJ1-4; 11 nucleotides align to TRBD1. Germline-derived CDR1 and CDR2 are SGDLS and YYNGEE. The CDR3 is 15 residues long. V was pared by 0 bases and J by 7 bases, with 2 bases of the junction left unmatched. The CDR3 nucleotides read TGTGCCAGCAGCGTAGGTGGACAGGGGGCTGAAAAACTGTTTTTT. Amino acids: CASSVGGQGAEKLFF.

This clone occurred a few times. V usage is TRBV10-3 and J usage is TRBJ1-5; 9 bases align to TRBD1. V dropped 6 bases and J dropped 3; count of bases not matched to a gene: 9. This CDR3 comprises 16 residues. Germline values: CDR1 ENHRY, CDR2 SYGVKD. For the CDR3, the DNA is TGTGCCATCAGCCCCGGGACAGGGAAATCCAATCAGCCCCAGCATTTT. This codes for CAISPGTGKSNQPQHF.

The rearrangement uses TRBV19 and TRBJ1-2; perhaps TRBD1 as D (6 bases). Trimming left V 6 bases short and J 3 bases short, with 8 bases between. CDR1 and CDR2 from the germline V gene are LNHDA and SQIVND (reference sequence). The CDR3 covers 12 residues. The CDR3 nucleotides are TGTGCCAGTAGAGGGGGATACTATGGCTACACCTTC. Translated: CASRGGYYGYTF.

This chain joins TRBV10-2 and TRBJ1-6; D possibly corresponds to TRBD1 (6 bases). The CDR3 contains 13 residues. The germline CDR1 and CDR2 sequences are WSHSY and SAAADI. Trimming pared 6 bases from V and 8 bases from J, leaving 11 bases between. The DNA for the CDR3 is TGCGCCAGCAGACAGGGTTGGGATTCACCCCTCCACTTT. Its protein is CASRQGWDSPLHF.

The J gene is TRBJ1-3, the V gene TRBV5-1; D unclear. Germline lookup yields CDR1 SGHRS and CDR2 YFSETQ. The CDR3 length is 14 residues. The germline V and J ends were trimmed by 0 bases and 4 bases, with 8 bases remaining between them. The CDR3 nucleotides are TGCGCCAGCAGCTTGGAGAGCACGGGAAACACCATATATTTT. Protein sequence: CASSLESTGNTIYF.

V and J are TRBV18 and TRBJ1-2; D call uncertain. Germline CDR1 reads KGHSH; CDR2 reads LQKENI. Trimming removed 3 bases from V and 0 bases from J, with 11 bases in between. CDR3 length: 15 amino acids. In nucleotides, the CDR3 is TGTGCCAGCTCACCCAGCTGGGAAGCTAACTATGGCTACACCTTC. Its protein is CASSPSWEANYGYTF.

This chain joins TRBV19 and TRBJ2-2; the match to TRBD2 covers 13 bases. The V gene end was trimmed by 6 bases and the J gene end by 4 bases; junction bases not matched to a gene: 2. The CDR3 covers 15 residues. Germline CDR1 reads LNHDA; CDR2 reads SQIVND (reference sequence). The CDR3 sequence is CASSGLAGATGELFF. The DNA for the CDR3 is TGTGCCAGTAGCGGACTAGCGGGGGCCACCGGGGAGCTGTTTTTT.

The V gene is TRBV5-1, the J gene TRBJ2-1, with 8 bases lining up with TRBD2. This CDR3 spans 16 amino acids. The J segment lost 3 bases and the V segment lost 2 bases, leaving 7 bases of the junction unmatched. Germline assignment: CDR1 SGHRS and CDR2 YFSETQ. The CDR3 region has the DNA TGCGCCAGCAGCTTTGGGACGGGGGGGCTCTACAATGAGCAGTTCTTC. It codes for CASSFGTGGLYNEQFF.

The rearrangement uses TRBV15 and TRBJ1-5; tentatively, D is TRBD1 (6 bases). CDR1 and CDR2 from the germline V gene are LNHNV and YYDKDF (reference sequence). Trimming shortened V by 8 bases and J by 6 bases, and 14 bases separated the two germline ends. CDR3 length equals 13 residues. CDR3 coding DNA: TGTGCCACCCGAGGGGGGGCCTTTCAGCCCCAGCATTTT. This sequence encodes CATRGGAFQPQHF.

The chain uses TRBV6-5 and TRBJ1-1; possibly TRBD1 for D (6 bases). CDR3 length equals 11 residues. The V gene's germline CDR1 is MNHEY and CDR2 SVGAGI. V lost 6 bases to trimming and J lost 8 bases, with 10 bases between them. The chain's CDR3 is CASRRDREAFF. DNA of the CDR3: TGTGCCAGCAGAAGAGACAGGGAAGCTTTCTTT.

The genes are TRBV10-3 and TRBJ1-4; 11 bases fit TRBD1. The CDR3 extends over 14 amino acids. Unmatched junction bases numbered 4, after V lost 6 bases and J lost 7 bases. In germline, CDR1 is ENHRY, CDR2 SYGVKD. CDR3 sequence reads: CAIRPGTGGEKLFF. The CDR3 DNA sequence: TGTGCCATCAGACCAGGGACAGGGGGTGAAAAACTGTTTTTT.

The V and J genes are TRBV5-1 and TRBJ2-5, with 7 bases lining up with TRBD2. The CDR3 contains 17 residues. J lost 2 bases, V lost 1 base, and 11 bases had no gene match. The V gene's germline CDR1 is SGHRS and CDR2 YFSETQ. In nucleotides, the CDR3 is TGCGCCAGCAGCTTGTCTCGGGCTAGCGGTGAGCAAGAGACCCAGTACTTC. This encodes CASSLSRASGEQETQYF.

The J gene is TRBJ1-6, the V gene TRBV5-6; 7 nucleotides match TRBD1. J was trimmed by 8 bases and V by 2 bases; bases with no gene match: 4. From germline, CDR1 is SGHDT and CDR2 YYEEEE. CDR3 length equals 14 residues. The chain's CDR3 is CASSLGGMDSPLHF. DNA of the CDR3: TGTGCCAGCAGCTTAGGGGGCATGGATTCACCCCTCCACTTT.

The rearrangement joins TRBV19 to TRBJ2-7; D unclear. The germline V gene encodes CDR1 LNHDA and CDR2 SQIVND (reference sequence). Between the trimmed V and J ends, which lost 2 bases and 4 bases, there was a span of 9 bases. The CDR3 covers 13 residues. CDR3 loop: CASSISIRYEQYF. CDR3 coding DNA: TGTGCCAGTAGTATAAGTATCCGTTACGAGCAGTACTTC.

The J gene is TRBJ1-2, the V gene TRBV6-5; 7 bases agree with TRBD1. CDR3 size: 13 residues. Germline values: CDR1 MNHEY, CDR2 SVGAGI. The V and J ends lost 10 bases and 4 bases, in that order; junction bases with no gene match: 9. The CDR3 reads CATSRRGGYGYTF. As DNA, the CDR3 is TGTGCCACCTCTCGCAGGGGGGGCTATGGCTACACCTTC.

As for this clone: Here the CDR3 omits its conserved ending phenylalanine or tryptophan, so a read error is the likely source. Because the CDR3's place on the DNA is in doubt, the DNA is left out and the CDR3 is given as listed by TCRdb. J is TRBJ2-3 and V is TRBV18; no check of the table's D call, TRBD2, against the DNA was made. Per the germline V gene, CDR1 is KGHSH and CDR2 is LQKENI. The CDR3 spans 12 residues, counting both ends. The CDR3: CASSPLAGGLHT.

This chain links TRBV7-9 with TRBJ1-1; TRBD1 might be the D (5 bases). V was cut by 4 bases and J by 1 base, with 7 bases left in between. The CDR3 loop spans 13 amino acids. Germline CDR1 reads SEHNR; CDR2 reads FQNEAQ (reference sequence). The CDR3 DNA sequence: TGTGCCAGCAGCTACCAGGGGAACACTGAAGCTTTCTTT. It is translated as CASSYQGNTEAFF.

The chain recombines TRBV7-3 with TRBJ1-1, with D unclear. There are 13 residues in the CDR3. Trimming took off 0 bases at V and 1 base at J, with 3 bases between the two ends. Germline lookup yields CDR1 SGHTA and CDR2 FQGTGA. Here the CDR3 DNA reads TGTGCCAGCAGCTTAACAAGGAACACTGAAGCTTTCTTT. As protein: CASSLTRNTEAFF. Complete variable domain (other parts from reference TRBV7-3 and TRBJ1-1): GAGVSQTPSNKVTEKGKYVELRCDPISGHTALYWYRQSLGQGPEFLIYFQGTGAADDSGLPNDRFFAVRPEGSVSTLKIQRTERGDSAVYLCASSLTRNTEAFFGQGTRLTVV.

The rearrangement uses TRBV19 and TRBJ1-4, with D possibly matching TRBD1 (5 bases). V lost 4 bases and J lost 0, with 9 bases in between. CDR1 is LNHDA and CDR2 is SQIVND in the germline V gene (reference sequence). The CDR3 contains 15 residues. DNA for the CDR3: TGTGCCAGTAGTACGACAGTTGCAACTAATGAAAAACTGTTTTTT. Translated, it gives CASSTTVATNEKLFF.

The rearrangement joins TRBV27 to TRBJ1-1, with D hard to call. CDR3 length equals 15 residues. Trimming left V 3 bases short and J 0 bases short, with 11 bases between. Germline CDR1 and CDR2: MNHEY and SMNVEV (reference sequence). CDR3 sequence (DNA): TGTGCCAGCAGTTTGCGAATGGGGTTGAACACTGAAGCTTTCTTT. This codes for CASSLRMGLNTEAFF.

Written as DNA, the CDR3 is TGTGCCAGCAGCCCCGGGACAGGGAGGAACGAGCAGTACTTC. Its protein is CASSPGTGRNEQYF. V gene TRBV7-9 combines with J gene TRBJ2-7; the match to TRBD1 covers 9 bases. Germline trimming cut 5 bases from V and 5 bases from J; bases unmatched to any gene: 7. This CDR3 region has 14 residues. CDR1 and CDR2 (germline): SEHNR, FQNEAQ (reference sequence).

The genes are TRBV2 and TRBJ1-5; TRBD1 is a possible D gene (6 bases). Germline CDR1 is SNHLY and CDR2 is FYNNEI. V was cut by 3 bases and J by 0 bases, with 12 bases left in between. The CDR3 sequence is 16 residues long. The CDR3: CASSEGGLFSNQPQHF. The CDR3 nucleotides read TGTGCCAGCAGTGAGGGGGGGCTGTTTAGCAATCAGCCCCAGCATTTT.

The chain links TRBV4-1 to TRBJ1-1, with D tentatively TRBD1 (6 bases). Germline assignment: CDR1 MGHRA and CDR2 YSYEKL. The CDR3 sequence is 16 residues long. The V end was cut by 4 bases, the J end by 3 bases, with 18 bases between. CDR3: CASSPTTNRDYTEAFF. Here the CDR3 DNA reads TGCGCCAGCAGCCCTACTACTAACAGGGACTACACTGAAGCTTTCTTT.

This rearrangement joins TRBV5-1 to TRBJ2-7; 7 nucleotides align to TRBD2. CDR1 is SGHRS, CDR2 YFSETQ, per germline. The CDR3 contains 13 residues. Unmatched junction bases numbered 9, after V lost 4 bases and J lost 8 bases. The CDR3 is CASSSGTQSKQYF. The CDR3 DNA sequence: TGCGCCAGCAGCAGCGGGACTCAAAGTAAGCAGTACTTC. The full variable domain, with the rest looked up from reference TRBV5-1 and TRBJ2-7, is KAGVTQTPRYLIKTRGQQVTLSCSPISGHRSVSWYQQTPGQGLQFLFEYFSETQRNKGNFPGRFSGRQFSNSRSEMNVSTLELGDSALYLCASSSGTQSKQYFGPGTRLTVT.

The CDR3 bases are TGTGCCAGCAGTCCGTTGTTGGGGGGATACGAGCAGTACTTC. Encoded protein: CASSPLLGGYEQYF. The chain is built from TRBV2 and TRBJ2-7; D may be TRBD2 (6 bases). The germline V and J ends were trimmed by 5 bases and 4 bases, with 15 bases remaining between them. Germline CDR1 reads SNHLY; CDR2 reads FYNNEI. The CDR3 is 14 amino acids.